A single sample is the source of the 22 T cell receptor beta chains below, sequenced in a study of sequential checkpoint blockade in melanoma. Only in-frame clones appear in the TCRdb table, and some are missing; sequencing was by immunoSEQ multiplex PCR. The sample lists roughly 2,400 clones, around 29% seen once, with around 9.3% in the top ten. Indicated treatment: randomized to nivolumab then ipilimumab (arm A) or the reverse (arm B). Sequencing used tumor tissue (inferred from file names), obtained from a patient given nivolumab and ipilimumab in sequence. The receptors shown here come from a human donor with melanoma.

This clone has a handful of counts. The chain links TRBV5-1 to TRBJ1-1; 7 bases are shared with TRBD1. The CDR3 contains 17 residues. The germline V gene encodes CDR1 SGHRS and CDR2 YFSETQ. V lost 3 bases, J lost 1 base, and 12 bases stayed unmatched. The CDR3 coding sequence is TGCGCCAGCAGCTCCCTTTCCACAGGGGCCACGAACACTGAAGCTTTCTTT. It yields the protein CASSSLSTGATNTEAFF.

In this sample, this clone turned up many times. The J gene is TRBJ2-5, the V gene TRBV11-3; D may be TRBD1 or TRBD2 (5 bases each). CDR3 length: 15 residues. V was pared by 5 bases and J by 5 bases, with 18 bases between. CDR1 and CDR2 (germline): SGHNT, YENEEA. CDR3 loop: CASSPDGASMETQYF. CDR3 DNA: TGTGCCAGCAGCCCAGACGGGGCTAGCATGGAGACCCAGTACTTC.

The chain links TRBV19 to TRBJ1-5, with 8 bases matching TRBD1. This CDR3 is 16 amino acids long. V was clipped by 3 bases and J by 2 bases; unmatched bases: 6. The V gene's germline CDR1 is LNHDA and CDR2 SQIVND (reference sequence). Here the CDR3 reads CASSIPGGAGNQPQHF. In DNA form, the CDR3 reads TGTGCCAGTAGTATCCCAGGGGGCGCGGGCAATCAGCCCCAGCATTTT. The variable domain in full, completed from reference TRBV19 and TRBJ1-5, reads DGGITQSPKYLFRKEGQNVTLSCEQNLNHDAMYWYRQDPGQGLRLIYYSQIVNDFQKGDIAEGYSVSREKKESFPLTVTSAQKNPTAFYLCASSIPGGAGNQPQHFGDGTRLSIL.

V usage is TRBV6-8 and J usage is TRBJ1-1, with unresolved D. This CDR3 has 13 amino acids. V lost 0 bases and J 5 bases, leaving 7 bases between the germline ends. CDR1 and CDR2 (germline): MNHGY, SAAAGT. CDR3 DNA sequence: TGTGCCAGCAGTTACTCGGCCCAAACTGAAGCTTTCTTT. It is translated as CASSYSAQTEAFF.

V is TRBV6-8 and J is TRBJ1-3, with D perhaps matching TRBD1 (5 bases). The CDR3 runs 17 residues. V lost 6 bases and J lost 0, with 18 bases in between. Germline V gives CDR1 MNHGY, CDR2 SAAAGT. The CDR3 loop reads CASSHQAPTVSGNTIYF. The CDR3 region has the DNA TGTGCCAGCAGCCACCAGGCCCCGACAGTCTCTGGAAACACCATATATTTT.

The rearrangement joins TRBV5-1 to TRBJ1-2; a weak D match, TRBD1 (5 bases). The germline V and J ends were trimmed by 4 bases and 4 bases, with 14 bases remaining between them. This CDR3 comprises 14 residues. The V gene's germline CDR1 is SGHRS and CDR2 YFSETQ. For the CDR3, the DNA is TGCGCCAGCAGCCAGGACACGGCCGGCTATGGCTACACCTTC. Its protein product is CASSQDTAGYGYTF.

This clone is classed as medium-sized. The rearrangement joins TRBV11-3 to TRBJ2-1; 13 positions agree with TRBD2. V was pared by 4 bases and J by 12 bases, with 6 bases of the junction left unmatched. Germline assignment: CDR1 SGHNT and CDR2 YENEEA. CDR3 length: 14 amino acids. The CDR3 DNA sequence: TGTGCCAGCAGCTCTACCGGGACTAGCGGGGCGCAGTTCTTC. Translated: CASSSTGTSGAQFF.

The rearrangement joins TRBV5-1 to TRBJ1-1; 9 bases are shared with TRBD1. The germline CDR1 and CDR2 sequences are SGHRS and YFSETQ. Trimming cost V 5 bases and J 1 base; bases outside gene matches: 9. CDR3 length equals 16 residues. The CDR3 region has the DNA TGCGCCAGCAGAACAACAGGGGGCGCCGAGAACACTGAAGCTTTCTTT. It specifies CASRTTGGAENTEAFF.

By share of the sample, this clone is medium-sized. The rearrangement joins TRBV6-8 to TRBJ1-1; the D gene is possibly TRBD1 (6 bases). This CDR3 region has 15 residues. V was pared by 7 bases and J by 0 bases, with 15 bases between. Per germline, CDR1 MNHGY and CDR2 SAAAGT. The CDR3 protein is CASNPSGAMNTEAFF. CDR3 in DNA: TGTGCCAGCAATCCTTCGGGGGCTATGAACACTGAAGCTTTCTTT.

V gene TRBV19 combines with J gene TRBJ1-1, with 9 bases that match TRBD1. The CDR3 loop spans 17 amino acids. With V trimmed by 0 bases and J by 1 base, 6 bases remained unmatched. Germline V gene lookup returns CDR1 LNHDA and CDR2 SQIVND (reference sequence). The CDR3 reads CASSIDLGTGQNTEAFF. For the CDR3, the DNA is TGTGCCAGTAGTATAGACCTGGGGACAGGGCAGAACACTGAAGCTTTCTTT.

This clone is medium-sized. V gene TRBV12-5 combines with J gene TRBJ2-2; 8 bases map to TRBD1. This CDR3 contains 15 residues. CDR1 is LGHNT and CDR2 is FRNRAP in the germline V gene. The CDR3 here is CASIGGQVNTGELFF. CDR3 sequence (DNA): TGTGCCAGCATTGGGGGACAGGTGAACACCGGGGAGCTGTTTTTT.

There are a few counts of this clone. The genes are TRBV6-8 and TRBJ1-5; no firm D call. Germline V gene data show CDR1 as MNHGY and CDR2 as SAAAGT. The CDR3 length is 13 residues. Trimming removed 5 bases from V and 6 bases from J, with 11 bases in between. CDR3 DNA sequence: TGTGCCAGCAGTGATTGGGGAGGTCAGCCCCAGCATTTT. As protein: CASSDWGGQPQHF.

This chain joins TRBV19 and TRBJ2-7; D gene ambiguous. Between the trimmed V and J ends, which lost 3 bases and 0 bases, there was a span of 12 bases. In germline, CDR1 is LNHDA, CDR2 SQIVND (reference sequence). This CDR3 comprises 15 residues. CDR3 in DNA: TGTGCCAGTAGTATTGACCACTCTCTCTCCTACGAGCAGTACTTC. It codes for CASSIDHSLSYEQYF. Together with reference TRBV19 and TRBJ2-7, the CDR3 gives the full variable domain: DGGITQSPKYLFRKEGQNVTLSCEQNLNHDAMYWYRQDPGQGLRLIYYSQIVNDFQKGDIAEGYSVSREKKESFPLTVTSAQKNPTAFYLCASSIDHSLSYEQYFGPGTRLTVT.

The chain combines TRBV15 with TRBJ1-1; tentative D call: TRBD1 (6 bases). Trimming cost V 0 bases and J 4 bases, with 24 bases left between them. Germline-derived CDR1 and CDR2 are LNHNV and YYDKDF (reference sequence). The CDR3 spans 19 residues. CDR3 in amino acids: CATSRDYGGFGPDVTEAFF. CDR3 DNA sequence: TGTGCCACCAGCAGAGATTATGGGGGCTTCGGGCCCGATGTCACTGAAGCTTTCTTT.

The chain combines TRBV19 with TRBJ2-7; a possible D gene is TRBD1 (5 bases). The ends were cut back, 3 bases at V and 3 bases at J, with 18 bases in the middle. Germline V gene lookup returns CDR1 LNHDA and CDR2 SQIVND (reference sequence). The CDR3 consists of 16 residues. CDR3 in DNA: TGTGCCAGTAGTATGGGGCTGGACCGACCTCTCTACGAGCAGTACTTC. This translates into CASSMGLDRPLYEQYF. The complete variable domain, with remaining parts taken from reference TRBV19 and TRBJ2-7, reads DGGITQSPKYLFRKEGQNVTLSCEQNLNHDAMYWYRQDPGQGLRLIYYSQIVNDFQKGDIAEGYSVSREKKESFPLTVTSAQKNPTAFYLCASSMGLDRPLYEQYFGPGTRLTVT.

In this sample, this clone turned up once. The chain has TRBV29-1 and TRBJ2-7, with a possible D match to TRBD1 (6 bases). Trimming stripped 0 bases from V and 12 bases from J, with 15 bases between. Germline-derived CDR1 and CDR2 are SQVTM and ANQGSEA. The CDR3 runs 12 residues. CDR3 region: CSVEDQGSNAYF. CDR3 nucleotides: TGCAGCGTTGAAGATCAGGGGTCCAACGCGTACTTC.

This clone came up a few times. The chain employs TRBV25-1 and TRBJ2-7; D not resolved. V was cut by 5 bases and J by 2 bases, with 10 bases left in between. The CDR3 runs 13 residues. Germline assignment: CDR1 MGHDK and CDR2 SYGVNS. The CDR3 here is CASSPTGAYEQYF. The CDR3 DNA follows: TGTGCCAGCAGTCCCACGGGCGCCTACGAGCAGTACTTC.

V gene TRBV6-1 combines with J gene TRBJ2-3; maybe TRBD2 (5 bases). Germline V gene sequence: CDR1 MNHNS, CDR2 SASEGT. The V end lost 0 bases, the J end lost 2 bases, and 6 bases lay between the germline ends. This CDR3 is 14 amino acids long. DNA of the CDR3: TGTGCCAGCAGTGAAGCGGACTCCACAGATACGCAGTATTTT. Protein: CASSEADSTDTQYF.

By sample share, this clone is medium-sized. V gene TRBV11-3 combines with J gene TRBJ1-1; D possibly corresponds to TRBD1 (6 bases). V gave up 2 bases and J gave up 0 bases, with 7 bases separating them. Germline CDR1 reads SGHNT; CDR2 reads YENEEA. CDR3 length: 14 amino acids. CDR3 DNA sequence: TGTGCCAGCAGCTTATCAGGGGTGAACACTGAAGCTTTCTTT. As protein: CASSLSGVNTEAFF.

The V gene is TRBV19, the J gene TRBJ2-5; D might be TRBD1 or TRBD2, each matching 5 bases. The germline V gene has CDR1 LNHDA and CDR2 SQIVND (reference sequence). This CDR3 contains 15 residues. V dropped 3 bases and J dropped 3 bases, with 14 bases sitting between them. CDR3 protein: CASSIPGQRKETQYF. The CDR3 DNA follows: TGTGCCAGTAGTATCCCGGGGCAGAGAAAAGAGACCCAGTACTTC.

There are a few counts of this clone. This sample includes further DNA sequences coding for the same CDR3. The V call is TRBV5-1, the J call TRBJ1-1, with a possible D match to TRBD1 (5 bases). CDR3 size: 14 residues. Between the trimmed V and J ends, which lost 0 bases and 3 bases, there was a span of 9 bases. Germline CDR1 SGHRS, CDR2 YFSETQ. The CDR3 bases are TGCGCCAGCAGCTTGGCTGGGGGGTACACTGAAGCTTTCTTT. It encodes CASSLAGGYTEAFF.

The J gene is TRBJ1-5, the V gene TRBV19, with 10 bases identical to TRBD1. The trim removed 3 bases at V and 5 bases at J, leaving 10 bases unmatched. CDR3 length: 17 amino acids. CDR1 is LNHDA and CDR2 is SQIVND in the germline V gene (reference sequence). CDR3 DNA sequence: TGTGCCAGTAGTATCCGGTCGGGGGACAGGGGCCATCAGCCCCAGCATTTT. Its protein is CASSIRSGDRGHQPQHF.